The next 8 T cell receptor beta chains were all read from a single sample in a study of cytomegalovirus exposure and HLA in healthy donors. Primers for the PCR totalled 60 Vbeta and 13 Jbeta. The assay was immunoSEQ multiplex PCR, and TCRdb's table has in-frame clones only and misses some. The data contain roughly 120,000 clones, under 80% of them seen just once; the ten biggest clones take up around 30%. Sample: PBMCs. All receptors derive from a man aged 60 to 69 in good health and CMV-seropositive.

V gene TRBV2 combines with J gene TRBJ2-7, with 12 bases fitting TRBD1. Per germline, CDR1 SNHLY and CDR2 FYNNEI. This CDR3 is built from 16 residues. Trimming took 6 bases from V and 6 from J; bases not matched to a gene: 12. In nucleotides, the CDR3 is TGTGCCAGCAGCCTACGTAGGGGGACAGGGGGCCTCGAGCAGTACTTC. Encoded protein: CASSLRRGTGGLEQYF.

The CDR3 DNA sequence: TGTGCCAGCAGCTCCCATGCGAGAGCGGGAGATGGCTACGAGCAGTACTTC. Protein product: CASSSHARAGDGYEQYF. The V gene is TRBV7-9, the J gene TRBJ2-7, with TRBD2 matching over 8 bases. This CDR3 is 17 amino acids long. CDR1 and CDR2 (germline): SEHNR, FQNEAQ (reference sequence). V gave up 4 bases and J gave up 3 bases; unmatched junction bases: 14.

The gene calls are TRBV6-1 and TRBJ1-1; 10 bases are a match to TRBD1. Germline V CDR1 and CDR2: MNHNS, SASEGT. The trim removed 4 bases at V and 1 base at J, leaving 3 bases unmatched. The CDR3 totals 15 residues. CDR3 region: CASSGRQGANTEAFF. CDR3 coding DNA: TGTGCCAGCAGTGGACGACAGGGGGCGAACACTGAAGCTTTCTTT.

This clone came up a few times. J is TRBJ1-2 and V is TRBV5-1; 9 bases are shared with TRBD1. The CDR3 length is 15 residues. Germline CDR1 and CDR2: SGHRS and YFSETQ. The ends lost 5 bases at V and 7 bases at J; junction bases unmatched: 12. The DNA for the CDR3 is TGCGCCAGCAGTTTACAGGGGGCTCAATTTGGTGGCTACACCTTC. Translated: CASSLQGAQFGGYTF.

This sequence joins TRBV5-1 and TRBJ2-1; possibly TRBD1 for D (5 bases). Germline V CDR1 and CDR2: SGHRS, YFSETQ. Trimming shortened V by 0 bases and J by 5 bases, and 12 bases separated the two germline ends. The CDR3 sequence is 15 residues long. CDR3 amino acids: CASSLAAGKHNEQFF. The CDR3 bases are TGCGCCAGCAGCTTGGCGGCAGGGAAACACAATGAGCAGTTCTTC.

The rearrangement uses TRBV30 and TRBJ2-1, with 8 bases matching TRBD2. The CDR3 is made up of 15 amino acids. The germline V gene encodes CDR1 GTSNPN and CDR2 SVGIG (reference sequence). The V gene end was trimmed by 0 bases and the J gene end by 8 bases; junction bases not matched to a gene: 9. CDR3 DNA sequence: TGTGCCTGGAGTGTACCGGGGGGGCATTTCCATGAGCAGTTCTTC. Translating gives CAWSVPGGHFHEQFF.

This clone was detected only once. The V and J genes are TRBV7-9 and TRBJ1-5; D is unclear. CDR3 length equals 14 residues. V was trimmed by 2 bases and J by 2 bases, leaving 7 bases between them. CDR1 and CDR2 (germline): SEHNR, FQNEAQ (reference sequence). The CDR3 nucleotides read TGTGCCAGCAGCTTATTGCCGGGCAATCAGCCCCAGCATTTT. It specifies CASSLLPGNQPQHF.

The chain is built from TRBV5-1 and TRBJ2-1; 12 positions agree with TRBD2. The trim removed 0 bases at V and 7 bases at J, leaving 14 bases unmatched. The CDR3 loop spans 19 amino acids. CDR1 is SGHRS, CDR2 YFSETQ, per germline. The CDR3 nucleotides are TGCGCCAGCAGCTTGGATAGGGCTAGCGGGAGGGGTTTTGTGAATGAGCAGTTCTTC. This sequence encodes CASSLDRASGRGFVNEQFF.